Only one count was recorded for the clone carrying this T cell receptor beta chain. The antigen is undetermined. This sample was included in a study of shared clonotypes between healthy human individuals. Libraries were prepared by immunoSEQ multiplex PCR; TCRdb keeps only in-frame clonotypes and omits some of them. The sample has about 600,000 clones, roughly 97% seen once; the top ten hold about 0.057%. Broader study findings: The sharing of roughly 5% of naive CD4 clonotypes was seen across a handful of donors.

CD4+ cell separation produced CD45RA+ naive and CD45RA-negative memory subsets. This TCR was recovered from a woman in her twenties or thirties in good health. The sample was naive CD4+ T cells sorted from blood. Sample subset: CD45RA+ positively selected.

CDR3 nucleotides: TGTGCCAGCAGCCAAGATCGGGGACTCCGTGAGTATTTT. Its translation: CASSQDRGLREYF. The genes are TRBV4-2 and TRBJ2-3; the D gene is possibly TRBD2 (6 bases). CDR3 length equals 13 residues. Trimming pared 0 bases from V and 13 bases from J, leaving 14 bases between. The germline CDR1 and CDR2 sequences are LGHNA and YNFKEQ.